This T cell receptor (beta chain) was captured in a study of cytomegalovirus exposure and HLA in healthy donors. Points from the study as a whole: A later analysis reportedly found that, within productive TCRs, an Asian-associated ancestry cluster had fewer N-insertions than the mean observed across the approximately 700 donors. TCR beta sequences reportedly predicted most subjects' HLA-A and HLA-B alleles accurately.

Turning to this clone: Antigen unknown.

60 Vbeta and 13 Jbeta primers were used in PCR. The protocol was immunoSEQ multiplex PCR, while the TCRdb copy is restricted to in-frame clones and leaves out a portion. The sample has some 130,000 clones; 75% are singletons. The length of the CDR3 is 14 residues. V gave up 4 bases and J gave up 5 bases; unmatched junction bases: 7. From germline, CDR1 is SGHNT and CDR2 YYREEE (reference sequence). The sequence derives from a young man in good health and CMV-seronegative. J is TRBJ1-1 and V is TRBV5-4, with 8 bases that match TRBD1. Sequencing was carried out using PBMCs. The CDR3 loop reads CASSASGGRTEAFF. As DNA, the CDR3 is TGTGCCAGCAGCGCGTCAGGGGGCAGAACTGAAGCTTTCTTT.